This TCR beta chain was documented in a study of chemoradiotherapy in HPV16-positive cancers (dated 2022 in TCRdb). At the level of the whole study: Using functional T-cell assays on cells from two HPV16-positive patients, the researchers defined candidate HPV-specific T-cell clones and common TCR motifs. Next, the candidate HPV-specific TCRs and motifs were followed in TCR repertoires from about 90 patients with HPV-related cancers. Whether T-cell immunity against the HPV oncoproteins E6 and E7 changes during chemoradiotherapy and whether survival is affected by this immunity were examined in the study.

Repertoires were sampled repeatedly over the course of chemoradiotherapy so that clonal expansion in the tumor microenvironment could be followed. Comment on this clone: This clone's antigen is unknown. There are no base qualities to consult, and no much larger clone falls within one base.

The CDR3 has 13 amino acids, counting the end cysteine and phenylalanine. Of the read, only the CDR3 DNA is kept; its 39 bases are in frame from base 1. In the germline V gene, CDR1 corresponds to MNHNS and CDR2 to SASEGT. A distance of 8 bases separates the germline ends of V and J, which lose 4 bases and 2 bases respectively. The library was made by the immunoSEQ multiplex PCR assay. TCRdb limited this immuneACCESS table to in-frame rearrangements with V and J called. A share of clones is missing; checked studies link under half to unresolved V genes, and the rest is unexplained. The table for this sample lists about 6,900 clones; about 80% of them were counted only once. The biggest ten clones account for approximately 3.5% of the sample. Overall results and qualifications from the work: The survival association was reported for HPV16-positive patients, and the functional definition of HPV-specific T cells was derived from only two HPV16-positive patients. Expansion of candidate HPV-specific clones and E7-related TCR motifs was observed in the tumor microenvironment during treatment, whereas no such expansion was observed for non-HPV-specific T cells. In HPV16-positive patients, expansion of HPV-responsive T cells during chemoradiotherapy was found to be associated with improved recurrence-free survival.

This clonotype was obtained from a human donor with HPV-associated anogenital cancer. Sample collection was performed from a patient who underwent chemoradiotherapy. The V and J genes are TRBV6-1 and TRBJ1-1, with the D gene not clear enough to name. The bases read TGTGCCAGCAGTGGATCAGCTAACACTGAAGCTTTCTTT. This encodes CASSGSANTEAFF.